The 17 T cell receptor beta chains below come from one sample, sequenced in a study of blood T cells in healthy people across ages. Together with a sample-barcoded 5' primer, a J-beta primer mix was included in a second PCR lasting roughly 6 to 12 cycles. TCRdb processed the 5' RACE reads anew with MiXCR; each CDR3 protein has one entry. The table records more than 750,000 distinct CDR3 sequences, about 29% of them present only once. These data also featured in a second study, about T cells of mothers and their children.

The sequencing input was blood. These receptors all stem from a woman aged 35 to 49 in good health.

The rearrangement joins TRBV6-6 to TRBJ1-5; D is unclear. CDR3 length: 17 amino acids. Trimming removed 2 bases at V and 0 bases at J, with 14 bases between. From germline, CDR1 is MNHNY and CDR2 SVGAGI (reference sequence). In nucleotides, the CDR3 is TGTGCCAGCAGTTACCGGCCTGGTCCATATAGCAATCAGCCCCAGCATTTT. Translated, it gives CASSYRPGPYSNQPQHF.

The V and J genes are TRBV2 and TRBJ1-5; TRBD1 aligns across 9 bases. This CDR3 is 16 amino acids long. Germline V gene data show CDR1 as SNHLY and CDR2 as FYNNEI. The J segment lost 1 base and the V segment lost 5 bases, leaving 6 bases of the junction unmatched. CDR3 in amino acids: CASSLTGGESNQPQHF. CDR3 DNA: TGTGCCAGCAGTTTAACAGGGGGCGAAAGCAATCAGCCCCAGCATTTT.

The chain carries TRBV29-1 and TRBJ1-1, with TRBD1 as a possible D gene (6 bases). V lost 4 bases, J lost 4 bases, and 19 bases lay in between. The length of the CDR3 is 15 residues. CDR1 is SQVTM and CDR2 is ANQGSEA in the germline V gene. CDR3 residues: CSVVPSFQGSTEAFF. Written as DNA, the CDR3 is TGCAGCGTTGTTCCGTCTTTTCAGGGGAGCACTGAAGCTTTCTTT.

The J gene is TRBJ1-1, the V gene TRBV12-3 or TRBV12-4; no definite D call. V lost 3 bases, J lost 8 bases, and 4 bases lay in between. The CDR3 is 10 amino acids. Here the CDR3 reads CASSLVEAFF. CDR3 DNA: TGTGCCAGCAGTTTGGTCGAAGCTTTCTTT.

This clonotype occurred a few times. This chain uses TRBV28 with TRBJ2-1, with D uncertain. This CDR3 comprises 12 residues. Germline CDR1 reads MDHEN; CDR2 reads SYDVKM. V lost 6 bases, J lost 8 bases, and 11 bases lay in between. CDR3 nucleotide sequence: TGTGCCAGCAGCACTACTGGGGATGAGCAGTTCTTC. Translating gives CASSTTGDEQFF. Drawing the rest from reference TRBV28 and TRBJ2-1, the complete variable domain is DVKVTQSSRYLVKRTGEKVFLECVQDMDHENMFWYRQDPGLGLRLIYFSYDVKMKEKGDIPEGYSVSREKKERFSLILESASTNQTSMYLCASSTTGDEQFFGPGTRLTVL.

The V gene is TRBV6-2 or TRBV6-3, the J gene TRBJ1-5; a weak D match, TRBD1 (5 bases). The length of the CDR3 is 13 residues. V gave up 6 bases and J gave up 7 bases, with 13 bases separating them. The germline CDR1 and CDR2 sequences are MNHEY and SVGEGT. The CDR3 bases are TGTGCCAGCAGCCCCTCGGGGCGCCAGCCCCAGCATTTT. This sequence encodes CASSPSGRQPQHF.

In this sample, this clonotype turned up many times. This chain uses TRBV7-6 with TRBJ2-7; D perhaps matches TRBD2 (6 bases). The CDR3 covers 15 residues. V lost 2 bases and J lost 6, with 17 bases in between. Germline V gives CDR1 SGHVS, CDR2 FNYEAQ. DNA for the CDR3: TGTGCCAGCAGCTTATTGGAGGGAGCCACGGGCGAGCAGTACTTC. This encodes CASSLLEGATGEQYF.

This clonotype appeared a few times. This chain joins TRBV4-1 and TRBJ2-1; TRBD1 matches 11 bases. V shed 0 bases, J shed 8 bases, and the junction held 9 bases outside the gene matches. Germline V gene lookup returns CDR1 MGHRA and CDR2 YSYEKL. This CDR3 contains 17 residues. DNA of the CDR3: TGCGCCAGCAGCCAAGAACCCCCCGGGACAGGGGGTCATGAGCAGTTCTTC. Its translation is CASSQEPPGTGGHEQFF.

With respect to this clonotype: A junction end diverges from the germline sequence, so it may reflect a read error. The chain is built from TRBV7-2 and TRBJ2-1, with TRBD2 matching 13 bases. Looked up from germline, CDR1 is SGHTA and CDR2 is FQGNSA. The CDR3 covers 14 residues. CDR3 coding DNA: TGTGCCAGCAGCCACTTGACTAGCGGGGGGCCTCTAGTCTTC. Translating it yields CASSHLTSGGPLVF.

A few counts support this clonotype. A much larger clone differs by one base, so this may be a read error. The gene calls are TRBV7-9 and TRBJ1-2; no clear D gene. The CDR3 loop spans 15 amino acids. V dropped 3 bases and J dropped 3 bases, with 14 bases sitting between them. Germline lookup yields CDR1 SEHNR and CDR2 FQNEAQ (reference sequence). The CDR3 DNA reads as TGTGCCAGCAGCTTTGGTGGTTGGGCAGACTATGGCTACACCTTC. It codes for CASSFGGWADYGYTF.

As regards this clonotype: One end of the junction is discordant with germline, which a read error may explain. V and J are TRBV5-5 and TRBJ2-1; possible D gene TRBD2, 5 bases. The CDR3 runs to 15 residues. Germline lookup yields CDR1 SGHKS and CDR2 YYEKEE (reference sequence). For the CDR3, the DNA is TGTGCCAGCAGTCTCGGAGGCGGCACCTACAATGGGCAGTTCTTC. Protein sequence: CASSLGGGTYNGQFF.

Note on this clonotype: This clone may be a read error of a much larger clone one base away. V is TRBV20-1 and J is TRBJ2-4, with a weak D call TRBD2 (7 bases). Trimming shortened V by 3 bases and J by 13 bases, and 25 bases separated the two germline ends. In germline, CDR1 is DFQATT, CDR2 SNEGSKA (reference sequence). CDR3 length equals 15 residues. CDR3 in DNA: TGCAGTGCTAGCCAAGGGGGGGACCCTTACAATGAGCAGTACTTC. This sequence encodes CSASQGGDPYNEQYF.

This chain uses TRBV29-1 with TRBJ1-2; tentatively, D is TRBD1 (5 bases). The CDR3 sequence is 12 residues long. Germline values: CDR1 SQVTM, CDR2 ANQGSEA. The CDR3 DNA reads TGCATAACCGGGGAGGGGAACTATGGCTACACCTTC. Its protein product is CITGEGNYGYTF.

In its sample, this clonotype was seen many times. The chain couples TRBV3-2 to TRBJ2-5; the D segment call TRBD1 is taken from the table without a DNA check. TRBV3-2 is recorded as a pseudogene. There are 11 residues in the CDR3. CDR3 loop: CASRLRGTQYF. In nucleotides, the CDR3 is TGTGCCAGCAGGCTGAGGGGGACCCAGTACTTC.

This clonotype has a handful of counts. The chain joins TRBV4-3 to TRBJ2-1; D uncertain. Germline values: CDR1 LGHNA, CDR2 YSLEER. The length of the CDR3 is 14 residues. V dropped 0 bases and J dropped 10 bases, with 13 bases sitting between them. The CDR3: CASSQDRRPSEQFF. CDR3 DNA: TGCGCCAGCAGCCAAGATCGACGGCCGTCCGAGCAGTTCTTC.

The chain couples TRBV5-1 to TRBJ2-1, with 11 bases identical to TRBD2. The CDR3 loop spans 17 amino acids. The germline CDR1 and CDR2 sequences are SGHRS and YFSETQ. Trimming removed 0 bases from V and 7 bases from J; junction bases left unmatched: 9. The CDR3 DNA reads TGCGCCAGCAGCTTGGAACTAGCGGGAGTTTATGTGAATGAGCAGTTCTTC. Protein product: CASSLELAGVYVNEQFF. The variable domain in full, completed from reference TRBV5-1 and TRBJ2-1, reads KAGVTQTPRYLIKTRGQQVTLSCSPISGHRSVSWYQQTPGQGLQFLFEYFSETQRNKGNFPGRFSGRQFSNSRSEMNVSTLELGDSALYLCASSLELAGVYVNEQFFGPGTRLTVL.

Concerning this clonotype: This likely stems from a read error, as it lies one base from a far larger clone. The chain uses TRBV7-3 and TRBJ2-4, with D hard to call. Trimming cost V 4 bases and J 13 bases, with 20 bases left between them. This CDR3 contains 14 residues. Germline-derived CDR1 and CDR2 are SGHTA and FQGTGA. CDR3 region: CASSSSSSYNEQYF. CDR3 in DNA: TGTGCCAGCAGCTCATCGAGCAGCTACAATGAGCAGTACTTC.